Listed below are T cell receptor beta chains from one sample, sequenced in a study of cytomegalovirus exposure and HLA in healthy donors. The method was immunoSEQ multiplex PCR; TCRdb's version includes in-frame clones alone and lacks a portion of them. The sample holds roughly 100,000 clones, 74% seen once. The sample was PBMCs. These receptors came from a man aged 50 to 59 in good health and CMV-seropositive. CDR3s include the opening cysteine and the closing phenylalanine or tryptophan. The D gene is left open where the match is weak. For some rows the clone size is stated as once, few or many, or as a class when expanded; others skip it.

len: 13
abundance: .
v_gene: TRBV2
j_gene: TRBJ1-1
d_gene: .
CDR3nt: TGTGCCAGCATTCGGGAGGCGAACACTGAAGCTTTCTTT
CDR3aa: CASIREANTEAFF

len: 11
abundance: .
v_gene: TRBV20-1
j_gene: TRBJ1-4
d_gene: .
CDR3nt: TGCAGTGCTAGAGGCACAGAAAAACTGTTTTTT
CDR3aa: CSARGTEKLFF

len: 16
abundance: .
v_gene: TRBV5-1
j_gene: TRBJ2-1
d_gene: TRBD1
CDR3nt: TGCGCCAGCAGTCCAGTTCAGGGGGCGCGGTACAATGAGCAGTTCTTC
CDR3aa: CASSPVQGARYNEQFF

len: 14
abundance: .
v_gene: TRBV7-8
j_gene: TRBJ1-5
d_gene: .
CDR3nt: TGTGCCAGCAGCTTGGGCCAACTCAATCAGCCCCAGCATTTT
CDR3aa: CASSLGQLNQPQHF

len: 18
abundance: .
v_gene: TRBV7-3
j_gene: TRBJ2-3
d_gene: TRBD2
CDR3nt: TGTGCCAGCAGCTTAAGGGCTAGCGGGGGCATCAGCACAGATACGCAGTATTTT
CDR3aa: CASSLRASGGISTDTQYF

len: 15
abundance: .
v_gene: TRBV28
j_gene: TRBJ2-7
d_gene: TRBD2
CDR3nt: TGTGCCAGCAGTCTTCTAGGGACTAGCGGGTTCGAGCAGTACTTC
CDR3aa: CASSLLGTSGFEQYF

len: 15
abundance: .
v_gene: TRBV10-1
j_gene: TRBJ2-3
d_gene: TRBD2
CDR3nt: TGCGCCAGCAGTGACGGCGGGAGCCTTAGGGATACGCAGTATTTT
CDR3aa: CASSDGGSLRDTQYF

len: 14
abundance: .
v_gene: TRBV19
j_gene: TRBJ2-2
d_gene: TRBD1
CDR3nt: TGTGCCAGTAGTAGAGGGGGCAGCACCGGGGAGCTGTTTTTT
CDR3aa: CASSRGGSTGELFF

len: 17
abundance: .
v_gene: TRBV10-3
j_gene: TRBJ2-2
d_gene: TRBD1
CDR3nt: TGTGCCATCAGTGAGCGAGACAGGGGGCGCAGCACCGGGGAGCTGTTTTTT
CDR3aa: CAISERDRGRSTGELFF

len: 11
abundance: .
v_gene: TRBV28
j_gene: TRBJ1-2
d_gene: .
CDR3nt: TGTGCCAGCAGACTACGACGGGGCTACACCTTC
CDR3aa: CASRLRRGYTF

len: 16
abundance: .
v_gene: TRBV19
j_gene: TRBJ2-7
d_gene: .
CDR3nt: TGTGCCAGTAGTTGGAGTACAGGGAGCGATACCTACGAGCAGTACTTC
CDR3aa: CASSWSTGSDTYEQYF

len: 18
abundance: .
v_gene: TRBV19
j_gene: TRBJ2-4
d_gene: .
CDR3nt: TGTGCCAGTCCACTACCTTACAACAGGGTAATAGCCAAAAACATTCAGTACTTC
CDR3aa: CASPLPYNRVIAKNIQYF

len: 15
abundance: few
v_gene: TRBV19
j_gene: TRBJ2-6
d_gene: .
CDR3nt: TGTGCCAGTAGTATGGGGGAGGCAGGGGCCAACGTCCTGACTTTC
CDR3aa: CASSMGEAGANVLTF

len: 15
abundance: .
v_gene: TRBV9
j_gene: TRBJ2-1
d_gene: .
CDR3nt: TGTGCCAGCAGCGTCGGGGGACTCGAAGACAATGAGCAGTTCTTC
CDR3aa: CASSVGGLEDNEQFF

len: 16
abundance: .
v_gene: TRBV19
j_gene: TRBJ2-2
d_gene: .
CDR3nt: TGTGCCAGTAATGGTGGAGGGGGGGGTTACACCGGGGAGCTGTTTTTT
CDR3aa: CASNGGGGGYTGELFF

len: 15
abundance: .
v_gene: TRBV5-1
j_gene: TRBJ1-4
d_gene: TRBD1
CDR3nt: TGCGCCAGCAGCGACCCACAGGGGACTAATGAAAAACTGTTTTTT
CDR3aa: CASSDPQGTNEKLFF

len: 15
abundance: .
v_gene: TRBV5-1
j_gene: TRBJ2-7
d_gene: TRBD1
CDR3nt: TGCGCCAGCAGCCCCGACAGGGGGCCGGTAGGTGAGCAGTACTTC
CDR3aa: CASSPDRGPVGEQYF

len: 15
abundance: .
v_gene: TRBV5-4
j_gene: TRBJ1-2
d_gene: TRBD1
CDR3nt: TGTGCCAGCAGCTTAAAGACAGGGGCGGACTATGGCTACACCTTC
CDR3aa: CASSLKTGADYGYTF

len: 17
abundance: .
v_gene: TRBV7-7
j_gene: TRBJ1-4
d_gene: TRBD1
CDR3nt: TGTGCCAGCAGCGAAAGAGATACAGGGGATCGCGGTGAAAAACTGTTTTTT
CDR3aa: CASSERDTGDRGEKLFF

len: 11
abundance: .
v_gene: TRBV7-3
j_gene: TRBJ2-1
d_gene: .
CDR3nt: TGTGCCAGCAGTTCGGGGAATGAGCAGTTCTTC
CDR3aa: CASSSGNEQFF

len: 15
abundance: .
v_gene: TRBV13
j_gene: TRBJ1-3
d_gene: .
CDR3nt: TGTGCCAGCAGCTTGGGCAGGGGAGCCGGAAACACCATATATTTT
CDR3aa: CASSLGRGAGNTIYF

len: 14
abundance: .
v_gene: TRBV6-1
j_gene: TRBJ2-3
d_gene: TRBD1
CDR3nt: TGTGCCAGTCGTACAGGGGGCCGAGCAGATACGCAGTATTTT
CDR3aa: CASRTGGRADTQYF

len: 13
abundance: .
v_gene: TRBV11-2
j_gene: TRBJ2-7
d_gene: TRBD2
CDR3nt: TGTGCCAGCAGCCCCACGGGGGGCTACGAGCAGTACTTC
CDR3aa: CASSPTGGYEQYF

len: 15
abundance: .
v_gene: TRBV12-5
j_gene: TRBJ1-3
d_gene: TRBD1
CDR3nt: TGTGCTAGTGGCCTGACAGGGGAAGGTGGAAACACCATATATTTT
CDR3aa: CASGLTGEGGNTIYF

len: 13
abundance: few
v_gene: TRBV19
j_gene: TRBJ2-5
d_gene: TRBD1
CDR3nt: TGTGCCAGTAGGGGGACAGATCAAGAGACCCAGTACTTC
CDR3aa: CASRGTDQETQYF

len: 16
abundance: .
v_gene: TRBV11-2
j_gene: TRBJ2-3
d_gene: .
CDR3nt: TGTGCCAGCAGCCAACGGACTACATCCAGCACAGATACGCAGTATTTT
CDR3aa: CASSQRTTSSTDTQYF

len: 15
abundance: .
v_gene: TRBV5-4
j_gene: TRBJ2-3
d_gene: TRBD1
CDR3nt: TGTGCCAGCAGCTTGACAGGGGGACCCACAGATACGCAGTATTTT
CDR3aa: CASSLTGGPTDTQYF

len: 18
abundance: .
v_gene: TRBV7-2
j_gene: TRBJ2-1
d_gene: TRBD2
CDR3nt: TGTGCCAGCAGCTCCGGACTAGCGGGGGGAAGCTCCTACAATGAGCAGTTCTTC
CDR3aa: CASSSGLAGGSSYNEQFF

len: 15
abundance: few
v_gene: TRBV7-7
j_gene: TRBJ1-1
d_gene: TRBD1
CDR3nt: TGTGCCAGCAGCTTAGCTCGCAGGGGGTTGACTGAAGCTTTCTTT
CDR3aa: CASSLARRGLTEAFF